A single sample is the source of the 15 T cell receptor beta chains below, sequenced in a study of blood T cell repertoires in COVID-19. Sequenced by immunoSEQ multiplex PCR; TCRdb stores in-frame clones only, minus some. The repertoire has around 250,000 clones, around 83% of them found once; the top ten carry less than 3.5%. The source material was peripheral blood. The receptors come from a woman under 30 with acute or convalescent COVID-19.

The chain uses TRBV12-3 or TRBV12-4 and TRBJ1-2, with unresolved D. This CDR3 region has 12 residues. Trimming stripped 1 base from V and 4 bases from J, with 4 bases between. The CDR3 sequence: CASSLGVYGYTF. CDR3 DNA sequence: TGTGCCAGCAGTTTAGGAGTCTATGGCTACACCTTC.

The gene calls are TRBV5-1 and TRBJ2-1, with TRBD2 identical over 10 bases. J was trimmed by 10 bases and V by 4 bases; bases with no gene match: 5. Germline V gene lookup returns CDR1 SGHRS and CDR2 YFSETQ. This CDR3 is 13 amino acids long. The CDR3 nucleotides are TGCGCCAGCAGCCCCCTAGCGGGAGTAGAGCAGTTCTTC. It specifies CASSPLAGVEQFF.

The J gene is TRBJ2-3, the V gene TRBV12-3 or TRBV12-4, with D unresolved. The CDR3 extends over 12 amino acids. Trimming left V 6 bases short and J 5 bases short, with 9 bases between. CDR3 in DNA: TGTGCCAGCAGCCTTCCTATAGATACGCAGTATTTT. Its translation is CASSLPIDTQYF.

The chain has TRBV9 and TRBJ2-4; maybe TRBD2 (5 bases). CDR3 length: 13 amino acids. Germline lookup yields CDR1 SGDLS and CDR2 YYNGEE. V was cut by 4 bases and J by 13 bases, with 18 bases left in between. CDR3 protein: CASSRSIAEAQYF. CDR3 coding DNA: TGTGCCAGCAGCCGGTCCATCGCGGAGGCACAGTACTTC.

The V call is TRBV7-2, the J call TRBJ2-1; weak D call: TRBD2 (5 bases). Trimming took 5 bases from V and 4 from J, leaving 9 bases between them. The CDR3 covers 13 residues. Germline assignment: CDR1 SGHTA and CDR2 FQGNSA. For the CDR3, the DNA is TGTGCCAGCAGCCGACCGGGATACAATGAGCAGTTCTTC. Its translation: CASSRPGYNEQFF.

The chain couples TRBV3-1 (or the pseudogene TRBV3-2) to TRBJ2-1, with TRBD2 identical over 10 bases. The CDR3 runs 16 residues. The germline gives CDR1 LGHDT, CDR2 YNNKEL (reference sequence). With V trimmed by 1 base and J by 9 bases, 9 bases remained unmatched. CDR3: CASSQGRGLAGVEQFF. In DNA, the CDR3 is TGTGCCAGCAGCCAAGGGCGTGGTCTAGCGGGAGTTGAGCAGTTCTTC.

The chain combines TRBV9 with TRBJ1-1; a weak D match, TRBD1 (6 bases). The germline V gene encodes CDR1 SGDLS and CDR2 YYNGEE. Trimming took off 4 bases at V and 2 bases at J, with 18 bases between the two ends. The CDR3 extends over 16 amino acids. CDR3 nucleotides: TGTGCCAGCAGCCCTAGACAGGCCAGGGATAACACTGAAGCTTTCTTT. Encoded protein: CASSPRQARDNTEAFF.

This clone was seen a handful of times. The chain links TRBV15 to TRBJ2-7; 8 bases align to TRBD1. The CDR3 extends over 21 amino acids. J gave up 2 bases and V 1 base, and 22 bases lay outside the gene matches. From germline, CDR1 is LNHNV and CDR2 YYDKDF (reference sequence). DNA of the CDR3: TGTGCCACCAGCAGAGCTCATATCCAGACAGGGGCGACGTTTCTGGCCTACGAGCAGTACTTC. This sequence encodes CATSRAHIQTGATFLAYEQYF.

The DNA for the CDR3 is TGCGCCAGCAGCTTGGGACTAGCGGAATACGAGCAGTACTTC. This gives the protein CASSLGLAEYEQYF. J is TRBJ2-7 and V is TRBV5-1, with 9 bases aligning to TRBD2. The CDR3 sequence is 14 residues long. Germline lookup yields CDR1 SGHRS and CDR2 YFSETQ. Trimming took 0 bases from V and 4 from J; bases not matched to a gene: 2.

The table lists this clone with a few counts. V and J are TRBV7-2 and TRBJ1-1, with D possibly TRBD1 on 5 matching bases. Trimming stripped 4 bases from V and 1 base from J, with 7 bases between. Germline loops: CDR1 SGHTA, CDR2 FQGNSA. The CDR3 runs to 13 residues. The CDR3 loop reads CASSSDRNTEAFF. CDR3 sequence (DNA): TGTGCCAGCAGCTCCGACAGGAACACTGAAGCTTTCTTT.

This rearrangement joins TRBV27 to TRBJ2-7; 14 bases agree with TRBD2. V was clipped by 4 bases and J by 2 bases; unmatched bases: 7. Germline assignment: CDR1 MNHEY and CDR2 SMNVEV (reference sequence). CDR3 length: 17 amino acids. CDR3 sequence: CASSSTGTSGSPYEQYF. In DNA form, the CDR3 reads TGTGCCAGCAGTTCAACCGGGACTAGCGGGAGCCCCTACGAGCAGTACTTC.

This clone was counted once. The chain links TRBV10-1 to TRBJ2-7, with D maybe TRBD2 (5 bases). The CDR3 has 20 residues. CDR1 and CDR2 (germline): WNHNN, SYGVQD (reference sequence). V was clipped by 2 bases and J by 0 bases, with 26 bases between them. The CDR3 region has the DNA TGCGCCAGCAGTGAGGGTTCTCTCGGGGTCGACCGCAACATCTCCTACGAGCAGTACTTC. It specifies CASSEGSLGVDRNISYEQYF.

This clone was seen only once. The V and J genes are TRBV28 and TRBJ1-5, with 7 nucleotides matching TRBD1. The CDR3 runs to 16 residues. The germline CDR1 and CDR2 sequences are MDHEN and SYDVKM. Trimming cost V 5 bases and J 3 bases; bases outside gene matches: 10. CDR3 DNA sequence: TGTGCCAGCAGTATTTCCGGGACAGTGTTCAATCAGCCCCAGCATTTT. This sequence encodes CASSISGTVFNQPQHF.

The chain carries TRBV5-8 and TRBJ2-3; 12 nucleotides line up with TRBD1. V shed 4 bases, J shed 3 bases, and the junction held 6 bases outside the gene matches. Germline V gene lookup returns CDR1 SGHTS and CDR2 YDEGEE. CDR3 length: 16 residues. As DNA, the CDR3 is TGTGCCAGCAGCCCGGGACAGGGGGCGCTTACAGATACGCAGTATTTT. This codes for CASSPGQGALTDTQYF.

The CDR3 loop is CASSLSLYNEQFF. CDR3 DNA sequence: TGTGCCAGCAGTTTATCCCTCTACAATGAGCAGTTCTTC. The rearrangement joins TRBV28 to TRBJ2-1, with D uncertain. There are 13 residues in the CDR3. Trimming removed 1 base from V and 3 bases from J, with 4 bases in between. The germline V gene has CDR1 MDHEN and CDR2 SYDVKM.